Presented here are 17 T cell receptor beta chains from one specimen sequenced in a study of cytomegalovirus exposure and HLA in healthy donors. Sequencing was performed with immunoSEQ multiplex PCR; in TCRdb, only in-frame clones are kept and a portion is missing. The data show roughly 250,000 clones, around 90% seen once. The sequencing sample was made of PBMCs. Source of these receptors: a woman between 18 and 29 years old in good health and CMV-seronegative.

V gene TRBV7-2 combines with J gene TRBJ1-4, with no clear D. CDR3 size: 14 residues. Trimming took 6 bases from V and 2 from J, leaving 10 bases between them. Germline-derived CDR1 and CDR2 are SGHTA and FQGNSA. This CDR3 reads CASSKDRTNEKLFF. CDR3 nucleotides: TGTGCCAGCAGTAAAGATCGGACTAATGAAAAACTGTTTTTT.

This rearrangement joins TRBV5-1 to TRBJ2-7; D call uncertain. The CDR3 contains 12 residues. The germline CDR1 and CDR2 sequences are SGHRS and YFSETQ. Trimming removed 2 bases at V and 5 bases at J, with 8 bases between. CDR3 in amino acids: CASSFDSNEQYF. The CDR3 nucleotides are TGCGCCAGCAGCTTCGATAGTAACGAGCAGTACTTC. Using reference TRBV5-1 and TRBJ2-7 for the parts outside the CDR3, the full variable domain is KAGVTQTPRYLIKTRGQQVTLSCSPISGHRSVSWYQQTPGQGLQFLFEYFSETQRNKGNFPGRFSGRQFSNSRSEMNVSTLELGDSALYLCASSFDSNEQYFGPGTRLTVT.

The chain combines TRBV14 with TRBJ1-1; the D gene is possibly TRBD1 (5 bases). CDR3 length: 16 residues. V was shortened by 4 bases and J by 1 base, with 16 bases between the two germline ends. Germline lookup yields CDR1 SGHDN and CDR2 FVKESK. In DNA form, the CDR3 reads TGTGCCAGCAGCCGATTGGGGGGAACCCAGAACACTGAAGCTTTCTTT. The encoded protein is CASSRLGGTQNTEAFF.

This clone was seen a single time. This chain links TRBV7-8 with TRBJ2-5, with TRBD1 matching over 12 bases. J lost 5 bases, V lost 4 bases, and 14 bases had no gene match. Germline assignment: CDR1 SGHVS and CDR2 FQNEAQ. The CDR3 extends over 18 amino acids. The DNA for the CDR3 is TGTGCCAGCAGCTACAGCAATTCCGGGACAGGGGGCCGGGAGACCCAGTACTTC. This translates into CASSYSNSGTGGRETQYF.

The gene calls are TRBV10-3 and TRBJ2-2, with TRBD1 matching over 8 bases. The CDR3 is 14 residues long. Per germline, CDR1 ENHRY and CDR2 SYGVKD. Germline trimming cut 10 bases from V and 4 bases from J; bases unmatched to any gene: 8. This chain's CDR3 is CATQTGEATGELFF. For the CDR3, the DNA is TGTGCCACCCAGACAGGGGAGGCCACCGGGGAGCTGTTTTTT.

V and J are TRBV28 and TRBJ1-1; no definite D call. V dropped 5 bases and J dropped 11 bases, with 15 bases sitting between them. CDR1 MDHEN and CDR2 SYDVKM come from the germline V gene. The CDR3 runs 12 residues. CDR3 loop: CASSQSPTAAFF. The CDR3 DNA is TGTGCCAGCAGTCAAAGTCCCACTGCGGCTTTCTTT.

The rearrangement uses TRBV7-2 and TRBJ1-5, with 10 nucleotides matching TRBD1. There are 17 residues in the CDR3. Trimming removed 5 bases from V and 3 bases from J; junction bases left unmatched: 10. Germline V gene sequence: CDR1 SGHTA, CDR2 FQGNSA. The CDR3 DNA reads TGTGCCAGCAGCCGACCGGGACAGGGGTTATCCAATCAGCCCCAGCATTTT. Translated: CASSRPGQGLSNQPQHF.

The V call is TRBV6-4, the J call TRBJ2-7; D may be TRBD2 (7 bases). CDR3 length: 15 residues. V lost 7 bases, J lost 5 bases, and 21 bases lay in between. Germline CDR1 and CDR2: MRHNA and SNTAGT. The CDR3 DNA is TGTGCCAGCACCGACCCGCGGGGGCCTCCTAACGAGCAGTACTTC. This translates into CASTDPRGPPNEQYF.

A word on this clone: Other DNA sequences in the sample encode the same CDR3. The gene calls are TRBV27 and TRBJ1-1; TRBD1 might be the D (5 bases). V was clipped by 2 bases and J by 0 bases, with 7 bases between them. CDR3 size: 14 residues. From germline, CDR1 is MNHEY and CDR2 SMNVEV (reference sequence). The CDR3 bases are TGTGCCAGCAGTTTAAGGGGTATGAACACTGAAGCTTTCTTT. Its protein product is CASSLRGMNTEAFF.

The chain is built from TRBV29-1 and TRBJ2-3; 9 bases map to TRBD2. Germline trimming cut 4 bases from V and 4 bases from J; bases unmatched to any gene: 3. Germline CDR1 is SQVTM and CDR2 is ANQGSEA. The CDR3 has 13 residues. CDR3 sequence: CSVAAGGADTQYF. CDR3 in DNA: TGCAGCGTTGCAGCGGGGGGTGCAGATACGCAGTATTTT.

The chain employs TRBV7-8 and TRBJ1-5, with TRBD1 identical over 9 bases. V trimming: 10 bases; J trimming: 5 bases; junction bases outside the gene matches: 6. The CDR3 is made up of 13 amino acids. Germline CDR1 SGHVS, CDR2 FQNEAQ. The CDR3 loop is CATGGQGHQPQHF. CDR3 sequence (DNA): TGTGCCACGGGGGGACAGGGCCATCAGCCCCAGCATTTT.

A single count supports this clone. A junction boundary mismatches the germline segment, possibly from a read error. The J gene is TRBJ2-1, the V gene TRBV6-1, with a weak D call TRBD2 (5 bases). The germline V gene encodes CDR1 MNHNS and CDR2 SASEGT. The CDR3 has 13 amino acids. CDR3 DNA sequence: TGTGCCAGCAGAGAAGGGAGCGACAATGAGCAGTTCTTC. It yields the protein CASREGSDNEQFF.

V gene TRBV6-8 combines with J gene TRBJ2-4; maybe TRBD2 (6 bases). Germline values: CDR1 MNHGY, CDR2 SAAAGT. The CDR3 is 16 amino acids. The V gene lost 2 bases and the J gene lost 4 bases, with 15 bases spanning the gap. The CDR3 DNA reads as TGTGCCAGCAGTTACGGCGTGGGAGGAGAGAAAAACATTCAGTACTTC. Translating it yields CASSYGVGGEKNIQYF.

The gene calls are TRBV6-4 and TRBJ1-5; D is unclear. CDR1 and CDR2 from the germline V gene are MRHNA and SNTAGT. The CDR3 is 12 residues long. V lost 9 bases to trimming and J lost 4 bases, with 10 bases between them. The CDR3 sequence: CARKRYNQPQHF. The CDR3 DNA sequence: TGTGCCAGGAAACGGTATAATCAGCCCCAGCATTTT.

The chain uses TRBV30 and TRBJ1-6, with 7 bases matching TRBD1. Germline V CDR1 and CDR2: GTSNPN, SVGIG (reference sequence). V trimming: 4 bases; J trimming: 6 bases; junction bases outside the gene matches: 9. The CDR3 spans 15 residues. The CDR3 region has the DNA TGTGCCTGGAACCCTGGACAGGTCCTTAATTCACCCCTCCACTTT. It yields the protein CAWNPGQVLNSPLHF.

The chain is built from TRBV6-6 and TRBJ2-2; maybe TRBD1 (5 bases). CDR3 length equals 15 residues. Per germline, CDR1 MNHNY and CDR2 SVGAGI (reference sequence). Trimming removed 7 bases at V and 4 bases at J, with 16 bases between. CDR3 sequence (DNA): TGTGCCAGCACCCCTGTGGGGCATAGCACCGGGGAGCTGTTTTTT. Its translation: CASTPVGHSTGELFF.

The V gene is TRBV7-9, the J gene TRBJ1-2; TRBD1 matches at 12 bases. Losses at the gene ends were 0 bases for V and 7 bases for J; bases not matched to a gene: 3. Germline V gene sequence: CDR1 SEHNR, CDR2 FQNEAQ (reference sequence). CDR3 length: 15 amino acids. For the CDR3, the DNA is TGTGCCAGCAGCTTAGCGGGGACAGGGGGCTTTGGCTACACCTTC. Protein product: CASSLAGTGGFGYTF.